This T cell receptor beta chain was sequenced during a study of T cells after yellow fever vaccination. A process of 5'RACE template switching, which added a universal primer site and UMIs, was used to make TCR cDNA. TCRdb ran MiXCR on the 5' RACE reads and lists one entry per CDR3 protein. The sample records roughly 56,000 distinct CDR3 sequences, about 5% being singletons. Germline V gives CDR1 SEHNR, CDR2 FQNEAQ (reference sequence). V lost 5 bases and J lost 6, with 16 bases in between. The CDR3 contains 14 residues. This clonotype has at least ten counts. Study-level results: Abundant bulk-population clonotypes could contaminate the FACS-sorted repertoires. Post-booster repertoires contained most primary-vaccination clones again (96% CD4, about 90% CD8).

The chain recombines TRBV7-9 with TRBJ1-2, with a possible D match to TRBD1 (6 bases). The input for sequencing was PBMCs, either bulk or a sorted T-cell subset (CD4+, CD8+, memory, or dextramer-sorted; not recorded which), taken on the day of the yellow fever booster vaccination. This TCR was recovered from a man aged 18-30 years who received the YFV17D yellow fever vaccine. CDR3 residues: CASSTYREGNGYTF. DNA for the CDR3: TGTGCCAGCAGCACTTACAGGGAGGGGAATGGCTACACCTTC.